The subject of this entry is one T cell receptor (beta chain). This sample was included in a study of blood T cell repertoires in COVID-19. Study as a whole: The United States, Italy and Spain provided the acute and convalescent COVID-19 samples.

In the authors' workflow: Nucleated cell counts were estimated from reference gene primer amplification. The data were produced by immunoSEQ multiplex PCR, yet TCRdb's version contains in-frame clones alone and is incomplete. V, J and clone size are those of that table, while D and trimming were read from the DNA. The top ten hold approximately 1.9% of the sample, which has tens of thousands of clones, about 89% seen once. The germline V and J ends were trimmed by 1 base and 2 bases, with 16 bases remaining between them. This CDR3 is built from 17 residues. Germline loops: CDR1 SGHTA, CDR2 FQGNSA. This TCR was sampled from a woman aged 60 to 75 with acute or convalescent COVID-19. This sequence joins TRBV7-2 and TRBJ2-3; tentative D call: TRBD2 (6 bases). Material for sequencing was peripheral blood. The chain's CDR3 is CASSLVRLGRYTDTQYF. The CDR3, as DNA: TGTGCCAGCAGCTTAGTTCGTCTGGGGAGGTACACAGATACGCAGTATTTT.